This T cell receptor (beta chain) stems from a study of blood T cell repertoires in COVID-19. Study overall: Researchers got acute and convalescent COVID-19 samples from the United States, Italy and Spain. The cDNA or gDNA used as material had been derived from T cells, B-cell-depleted T cells, or PBMCs.

Trimming shortened V by 1 base and J by 3 bases, and 10 bases separated the two germline ends. This CDR3 has 14 amino acids. In germline, CDR1 is LGHNA, CDR2 YNFKEQ. Per the study methods: Researchers report that nucleated cell counts were estimated from reference gene primer amplification. Repertoires were generated with immunoSEQ multiplex PCR, while TCRdb's copy carries only in-frame clones and drops some. V and J calls and clone size are those listed in that table; D and trimming were worked out from the DNA. This repertoire shows approximately 140,000 clones, around 90% found once; its top ten account for about 10%.

Sequenced input: peripheral blood. This clonotype was sampled from a man in his 60s with active or convalescent COVID-19. J is TRBJ2-7 and V is TRBV4-2; unclear D gene. CDR3 region: CASSQAVANYEQYF. CDR3 in DNA: TGTGCCAGCAGCCAAGCAGTGGCAAACTACGAGCAGTACTTC.